This TCR beta chain was recorded in a study of Ad26.COV2.S vaccination and SARS-CoV-2 variants (dated by TCRdb to the early 2020s). About the study as a whole: Vaccine-arm donors were drawn from COV1001, a multicentre, randomized, double-blind, placebo-controlled phase I-IIa trial of Ad26.COV2.S in healthy adults. Ad26.COV2.S was administered intramuscularly at 5 x 10^10 or 1 x 10^11 viral particles, either as a single shot or as two shots given 56 days apart. TCRbeta repertoire sequencing served as the tool for gauging how specific and how broad the SARS-CoV-2-reactive T cell receptors were following Ad26.COV2.S vaccination. The TCR-sequenced set comprised approximately 32 samples: some 19 Ad26.COV2.S vaccine recipients, 5 placebo recipients and 8 SARS-CoV-2 convalescent individuals. Trial participants were randomized into five groups of five: low-dose or high-dose Ad26.COV2.S given once or twice, or placebo on both occasions. Throughout the experiments and outcome assessment, investigators stayed blinded to trial group allocation. The full study reports these points: It was noted by the authors that total T cell responses may have been underestimated by the TCR breadth and depth analyses. Vaccine and placebo recipients had comparable non-spike TCR breadth, which fits with the vaccine containing only spike. The study was not powered to compare responses between vaccine doses or regimens. Compared with placebo recipients, Ad26.COV2.S recipients showed higher spike-specific TCR breadth (P = 0.0014). After vaccination, spike-specific CD8+ and CD4+ T cell responses were reported to show substantial breadth.

This sample's treatment or condition label indicates: around 19 received Ad26.COV2.S at low or high dose, single or two shots; about 5 received placebo; per-sample allocation not given. For vaccine and placebo recipients, repertoires were sequenced using samples collected on day 63 after the first injection. Between 29 July and 7 August 2020, Cohort 1b enrolled around 24 adults aged 18-55 years at one site in Boston, USA. Ad26.COV2.S consisted of a replication-incompetent adenovirus type 26 vector by which a prefusion-stabilized SARS-CoV-2 spike protein from the original Wuhan strain was expressed. The immunoSEQ Assay was used to sequence TCRbeta CDR3 regions. After extraction, genomic DNA underwent amplification by bias-controlled multiplex PCR, followed by high-throughput sequencing. Per the source publication's procedure: Collapsing and filtering of sequences were performed to quantify the absolute abundance of each unique TCRbeta CDR3 region. T cell fraction was estimated by normalizing TCRbeta template counts to usable DNA, with usable DNA measured through amplification of reference genes found in all nucleated cells. Repertoire TCRs were annotated as SARS-CoV-2-specific when V gene, CDR3 amino acid sequence and J gene were exactly matched to a known reactive TCR set. The reference SARS-CoV-2 TCR set was derived from MIRA and filtered for enrichment in COVID-19-positive ImmuneCODE repertoires, a step that removed public or cross-reactive TCRs. Drawing on the MIRA antigens, annotated TCRs were analysed further at the level of specific ORF or position within ORF. Breadth was defined as annotated unique rearrangements over total unique productive rearrangements; depth was the summed frequency of those rearrangements. Group comparisons of TCR breadth used two-sided Wilcoxon rank-sum tests. TCRdb carries this immuneACCESS record with in-frame sequences only. Its versions omit some clonotypes, under half of them owing to an unresolved V gene in the studies checked, with the rest unexplained. For V, J and clone size, that table is used; D and trimming come from the DNA. Present in this sample are approximately 350,000 clones, roughly 87% of which were seen just once. The leading ten clones occupy about 3.4% of the sample.

From the cysteine through the phenylalanine, the CDR3 covers 14 amino acids. Only the CDR3 portion is preserved as DNA: 42 bases, with reading frame beginning at the first base. V is pruned by 4 bases and J by 5 bases, leaving 6 bases of the junction without a gene match. CDR1 is given as MGHRA and CDR2 as YSYEKL, both from the germline V gene. As to this clone: Its cognate antigen has yet to be identified. Qualities for individual bases were not recorded, and no much larger clone is one base off.

This receptor was identified in a person between 18 and 65 years old who received the Ad26.COV2.S COVID-19 vaccine or a placebo. Specimen: peripheral blood, collected in a trial of Ad26.COV2.S vaccine versus placebo. In this chain, TRBV4-1 is recombined with TRBJ1-1; the central 8 bases match TRBD1. The CDR3 sequence is CASSLGQVGTEAFF. Here is the DNA: TGCGCCAGCAGCCTGGGACAGGTAGGAACTGAAGCTTTCTTT.